A selection of T cell receptor beta chains follows, all from one sample in a study of beta chain features in type 1 diabetes. Sequencing was performed with immunoSEQ multiplex PCR; in TCRdb, only in-frame clones are kept and a portion is missing. The data show about 270,000 clones, approximately 15% seen once. The sample comprised naive CD4+ T cells from blood. The receptors come from a man aged 25-45 years with type 1 diabetes. Both conserved end residues are part of each CDR3. The D gene is left open where the match is weak. Not all rows give a size; the values are once, few, many and, for expanded clones, a class.

j_gene	abundance	v_gene	d_gene	CDR3nt	CDR3aa
TRBJ2-7	few	TRBV5-6	TRBD2	TGTGCCAGCAGCCCGGGGATGGGGGGGGAGCAGTACTTC	CASSPGMGGEQYF
TRBJ1-1	-	TRBV7-9	-	TGTGCCAGCAGCTTCGGGGGTTTCACTGAAGCTTTCTTT	CASSFGGFTEAFF
TRBJ2-2	-	TRBV7-3	TRBD2	TGTGCCAGCAGCTTATTTTACGCGGGAGGAACCGGGGAGCTGTTTTTT	CASSLFYAGGTGELFF
TRBJ2-7	-	TRBV28	-	TGTGCCAGCAGTCCAGGGCCTGCCTACGAGCAGTACTTC	CASSPGPAYEQYF
TRBJ2-1	few	TRBV9	TRBD2	TGTGCCAGCAGCGTACTTGGGCGGGAGACGGCCAATGAGCAGTTCTTC	CASSVLGRETANEQFF
TRBJ2-7	-	TRBV30	-	TGTGCCTGGAGAAGGCCGGGTACTGGCTCCTACGAGCAGTACTTC	CAWRRPGTGSYEQYF
TRBJ2-7	few	TRBV5-4	TRBD2	TGTGCCAGCAGCTTAGCGGGAGGGCCTACATACGAGCAGTACTTC	CASSLAGGPTYEQYF
TRBJ1-1	few	TRBV20-1	-	TGCAGTGCTAGCAGAGGCACTGAAGCTTTCTTT	CSASRGTEAFF
TRBJ1-5	-	TRBV6-6	-	TGTGCCAGCAGTCTTACAGGGAATCAGCCCCAGCATTTT	CASSLTGNQPQHF
TRBJ2-3	few	TRBV7-2	-	TGTGCCAGCAACCGACTTCTCACAGATACGCAGTATTTT	CASNRLLTDTQYF
TRBJ2-7	few	TRBV7-9	TRBD2	TGTGCCAGCAGCTTATTCGGCGGGAGGGCGTACGAGCAGTACTTC	CASSLFGGRAYEQYF
TRBJ1-1	-	TRBV5-1	TRBD1	TGCGCCAGCAGTCCCGACAGGGTCGCTGAAGCTTTCTTT	CASSPDRVAEAFF
TRBJ2-5	-	TRBV2	TRBD2	TGTGCCAGCAGGCGGACTAGCGGGCAAGAGACCCAGTACTTC	CASRRTSGQETQYF
TRBJ2-1	-	TRBV4-1	-	TGCGCCAGCAGCCAGGATATTCGACTAGTCTCTAATGAGCAGTTCTTC	CASSQDIRLVSNEQFF
TRBJ2-2	few	TRBV28	-	TGTGCCAGCACTGCGGGGTCCGGGGAGCTGTTTTTT	CASTAGSGELFF
TRBJ1-5	few	TRBV6-5	TRBD1	TGTGCCAGCAGCCCGACAGGGGGACTCAATCAGCCCCAGCATTTT	CASSPTGGLNQPQHF
TRBJ1-2	few	TRBV18	-	TGTGCCAGCTCACCGCCTTCCGTAGTGGCTAACTATGGCTACACCTTC	CASSPPSVVANYGYTF
TRBJ1-1	few	TRBV5-1	-	TGCGCCAGCAGCTTGGCGGGACTCTCGAACACTGAAGCTTTCTTT	CASSLAGLSNTEAFF
TRBJ2-5	few	TRBV5-1	-	TGCGCCAGCAGCGGTGGTCGAGGATCGTGGGAGACCCAGTACTTC	CASSGGRGSWETQYF
TRBJ2-2	few	TRBV5-6	-	TGTGCCAGCAGCCCGTTCCCCTCACCCGGCACCGGGGAGCTGTTTTTT	CASSPFPSPGTGELFF
TRBJ2-1	-	TRBV7-3	-	TGTGCCAGCAGCCCGGGGTTGGGCAATGAGCAGTTCTTC	CASSPGLGNEQFF
TRBJ2-1	-	TRBV2	TRBD2	TGTGCCAGCAGTGAAGGGGCACTACCGGGACTAGCGGACTACAATGAGCAGTTCTTC	CASSEGALPGLADYNEQFF
TRBJ2-1	-	TRBV4-2	TRBD1	TGTGCCAGCAGCCAAGAGCCGGACAGGGGGACCTACAATGAGCAGTTCTTC	CASSQEPDRGTYNEQFF
TRBJ2-1	few	TRBV18	-	TGTGCCAGCTCACCACAAACCTACTCCTACAATGAGCAGTTCTTC	CASSPQTYSYNEQFF
TRBJ2-1	few	TRBV28	TRBD2	TGTGCCAGCAGTTTAATTAGCGGGAGATTGCAGTTCTTC	CASSLISGRLQFF
TRBJ2-7	few	TRBV27	TRBD1	TGTGCCAGCAGTGAGCGGGACAGGGGGTACGAGCAGTACTTC	CASSERDRGYEQYF
TRBJ2-7	few	TRBV7-2	-	TGTGCCAGCAGCTTAGGACAGATCTCCTACGAGCAGTACTTC	CASSLGQISYEQYF
TRBJ2-1	few	TRBV25-1	-	TGTGCCAGCATGTCCGATGAGCAGTTCTTC	CASMSDEQFF
TRBJ1-1	-	TRBV4-3	-	TGCGCCAGCAGCCAAGTAGGACAGTATGAAGCTTTCTTT	CASSQVGQYEAFF
TRBJ2-5	few	TRBV7-3	-	TGTGCCAGCAGCCCAGCGTACCAAGAGACCCAGTACTTC	CASSPAYQETQYF
TRBJ1-5	few	TRBV18	TRBD1	TGTGCCAGCTCACCACAACTCTTCCAGGGGGGCGAAAATCAGCCCCAGCATTTT	CASSPQLFQGGENQPQHF
TRBJ1-5	few	TRBV7-9	TRBD1	TGTGCCAGCAGCCTACTCCCGGGACAGGGTGACAATCAGCCCCAGCATTTT	CASSLLPGQGDNQPQHF
TRBJ2-1	few	TRBV25-1	TRBD2	TGTGCCAGCGGGACTAGCGGGAGTAGGTCCTACAATGAGCAGTTCTTC	CASGTSGSRSYNEQFF
TRBJ2-1	few	TRBV7-6	-	TGTGCCAGCAGCTTAGTGGTAGCTAGCCCCCCGCATGAGCAGTTCTTC	CASSLVVASPPHEQFF
TRBJ2-2	-	TRBV6-6	-	TGTGCCAGCAGTACAACAGGGCCCGGGGAGCTGTTTTTT	CASSTTGPGELFF
TRBJ1-2	-	TRBV4-2	TRBD1	TGTGCCAGCAGCCAAGCTCGGACAGGGCTCGGCTACACCTTC	CASSQARTGLGYTF
TRBJ2-5	once	TRBV19	-	TGTGCCAGTAGTAGCGGTAGTGTGGAGACCCAGTACTTC	CASSSGSVETQYF
TRBJ2-7	few	TRBV27	TRBD2	TGTGCCAGCAGTTTAAACGGGAGGTCCTACGAGCAGTACTTC	CASSLNGRSYEQYF
TRBJ1-1	-	TRBV7-9	TRBD1	TGTGCCAGCAGCCGACAGGGGGGATCTCGGAACACTGAAGCTTTCTTT	CASSRQGGSRNTEAFF
TRBJ2-1	few	TRBV28	-	TGTGCCAGCAGTTCCCCGGGGGAGCGGTATCTCTACAATGAGCAGTTCTTC	CASSSPGERYLYNEQFF
TRBJ2-5	few	TRBV6-5	-	TGTGCCAGCAGTTGGACAGTTAATCAAGAGACCCAGTACTTC	CASSWTVNQETQYF
TRBJ1-2	few	TRBV2	-	TGTGCCAGCAGCCGGCGGGGCCGCGATGGCTACACCTTC	CASSRRGRDGYTF